This T cell receptor beta chain appears in the sequencing data of a study of PD-1 blockade in classical Hodgkin lymphoma. Assay used: immunoSEQ multiplex PCR; TCRdb lists only in-frame clones, some missing. This sample yields tens of thousands of clones, of which approximately 91% are seen a single time; 4% to 6% belongs to the top ten. Regarding time point: newly diagnosed, previously untreated cHL patient sample. PBMCs from patients with newly diagnosed, untreated classical Hodgkin lymphoma served as a comparison group for the relapsed/refractory trial patients. Trimming pared 7 bases from V and 1 base from J, leaving 9 bases between. There are 12 residues in the CDR3. The germline V gene has CDR1 SQVTM and CDR2 ANQGSEA.

The chain carries TRBV29-1 and TRBJ2-3, with D tentatively TRBD1 or TRBD2 (5 bases each). Source material: peripheral blood mononuclear cells (PBMCs). This TCR derives from a human donor with classical Hodgkin lymphoma. In DNA, the CDR3 is TGCAGCGGGGACGGAGGCACAGATACGCAGTATTTT. This encodes CSGDGGTDTQYF.